The present TCR beta chain was sequenced within a study of T cell repertoires in cytomegalovirus infection (dated by TCRdb to between 2018 and 2021). With regard to the full study: Donor HLA type was relevant to the analysis, because carriage of CMV infection together with the matching HLA type was indicated by public TCR beta signatures. The paper as a whole reports these results and caveats: In both this cohort and an independent roughly 330-donor cohort, the cumulative frequency of public TCR beta family members distinguished carriers of CMV infection plus the relevant HLA type. The ex vivo response was dominated by HLA-C-restricted CMV-specific TCR beta clonotypes, which also provided the single most frequent clonotype in two of eight donors.

Trimming takes 4 bases off V and 4 bases off J; junction bases not matched to a gene: 11. The CDR3 runs 16 residues from the cysteine to the phenylalanine. Just the 48-base CDR3 DNA is kept, in frame starting at base 1. Looking up the germline V gene (reference sequence) yields CDR1 DFQATT and CDR2 SNEGSKA. The data were produced on an Illumina HiSeq 1500. The public reads were run again by TCRdb, first through fastp at Q25 and then through MiXCR, and only productive beta chains were kept. Under each unique CDR3 protein, matching rows form one entry showing the most common genes and DNA. For this sample the table gives 200,000 to 300,000 distinct CDR3 sequences, of which around an eighth were detected only once. The biggest ten clones account for 1.5% to 2% of the sample. In its sample, this clonotype was seen many times. Its recognized antigen is unknown. No per-base quality is available; no much larger clone lies one base away.

The sequence was obtained from a human donor in good health (CMV status not recorded). Some clones in this sample may be carry-over from other donors' samples. Recombination connected TRBV20-1 to TRBJ1-1, and TRBD1 matches 11 of the central bases. The sequencing sample was made of PBMCs. The CDR3 protein sequence reads: CSATRDRGYGTTEAFF. The sequenced DNA: TGCAGTGCTACGCGGGACAGGGGGTATGGGACCACTGAAGCTTTCTTT.